This record looks at one T cell receptor beta chain sequence and its context. Produced via immunoSEQ multiplex PCR; TCRdb's table is partial and in-frame only. The top ten hold 20% to 30% of the sample, which has 55,000 to 65,000 clones, 92% seen once. This entry belongs to a study of OX40 agonist ivuxolimab in advanced cancers. The CDR3 consists of 15 residues. Trimming stripped 0 bases from V and 6 bases from J, with 12 bases between. From germline, CDR1 is MGHRA and CDR2 YSYEKL. This TCR came from an adult with an advanced solid tumor such as melanoma, head and neck, liver or kidney cancer. This sequence joins TRBV4-1 and TRBJ2-1; no clear D gene. Sequenced here: CD4+ or CD8+ T cells sorted from blood, sampled in a trial of the OX40 agonist ivuxolimab. The CDR3 DNA is TGCGCCAGCAGCCAAGAACCACAAAGAGGCAATGAGCAGTTCTTC. It is translated as CASSQEPQRGNEQFF.